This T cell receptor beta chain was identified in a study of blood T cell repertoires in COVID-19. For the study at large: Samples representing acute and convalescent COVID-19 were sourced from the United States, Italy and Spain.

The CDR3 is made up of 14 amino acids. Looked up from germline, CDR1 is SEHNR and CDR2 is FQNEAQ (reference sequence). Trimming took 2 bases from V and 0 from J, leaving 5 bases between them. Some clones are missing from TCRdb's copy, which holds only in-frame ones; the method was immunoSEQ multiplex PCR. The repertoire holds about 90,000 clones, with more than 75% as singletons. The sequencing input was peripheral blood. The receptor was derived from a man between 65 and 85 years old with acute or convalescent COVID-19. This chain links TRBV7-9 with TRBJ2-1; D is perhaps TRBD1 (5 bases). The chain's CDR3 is CASSLQGSYNEQFF. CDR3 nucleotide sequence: TGTGCCAGCAGCTTACAGGGCTCCTACAATGAGCAGTTCTTC.